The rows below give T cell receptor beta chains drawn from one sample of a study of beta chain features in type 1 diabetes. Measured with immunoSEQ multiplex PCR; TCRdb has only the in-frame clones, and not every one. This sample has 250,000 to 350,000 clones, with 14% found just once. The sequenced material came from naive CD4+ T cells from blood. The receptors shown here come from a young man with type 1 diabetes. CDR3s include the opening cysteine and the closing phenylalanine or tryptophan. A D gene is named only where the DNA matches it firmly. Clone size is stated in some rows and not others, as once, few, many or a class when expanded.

CATSRDPLLIGNTIYF TGTGCCACCAGCAGAGATCCATTGCTAATTGGAAACACCATATATTTT TRBV15 NA TRBJ1-3 NA
CAIRTDRGHQETQYF TGTGCCATCAGAACGGACAGGGGGCATCAAGAGACCCAGTACTTC TRBV10-3 TRBD1 TRBJ2-5 few
CASNPGAERGFEQYF TGCGCCAGCAACCCAGGCGCAGAGCGGGGGTTCGAGCAGTACTTC TRBV23-1 TRBD2 TRBJ2-7 NA
CASRARLAGSGEQFF TGTGCCAGCAGGGCAAGACTAGCGGGTTCGGGTGAGCAGTTCTTC TRBV2 TRBD2 TRBJ2-1 few
CASSPPEAGGKTEAFF TGTGCCAGCTCACCACCGGAGGCAGGGGGCAAGACTGAAGCTTTCTTT TRBV18 TRBD1 TRBJ1-1 NA
CASSRRENTEAFF TGTGCCAGTAGTCGCAGGGAGAACACTGAAGCTTTCTTT TRBV19 NA TRBJ1-1 NA
CASSSLGNGEQFF TGTGCCAGCAGCTCGCTCGGGAACGGTGAGCAGTTCTTC TRBV5-4 NA TRBJ2-1 few
CASSVLTHEQYF TGTGCCAGCAGTGTACTTACGCACGAGCAGTACTTC TRBV2 NA TRBJ2-7 NA
CSASRQWNSYNEQFF TGCAGCGCTTCCCGACAGTGGAACTCCTACAATGAGCAGTTCTTC TRBV29-1 NA TRBJ2-1 NA
CASEVVLGTEAFF TGTGCCAGCGAGGTGGTTTTAGGCACTGAAGCTTTCTTT TRBV2 NA TRBJ1-1 NA
CASSTSGSRWNNEQFF TGTGCCAGCTCAACCTCGGGTTCACGGTGGAACAATGAGCAGTTCTTC TRBV18 NA TRBJ2-1 NA
CAGVDRASGANVLTF TGTGCCGGCGTGGACAGGGCCTCTGGGGCCAACGTCCTGACTTTC TRBV30 TRBD1 TRBJ2-6 few
CASSQWVAGGGGELFF TGTGCCAGCAGCCAATGGGTCGCCGGGGGGGGCGGAGAGCTGTTTTTT TRBV4-2 TRBD2 TRBJ2-2 NA
CASSSLERGQDTQYF TGTGCCAGCAGCTCCTTAGAAAGGGGGCAAGATACGCAGTATTTT TRBV28 TRBD1 TRBJ2-3 few
CAWSELVGGPYEQYF TGTGCCTGGAGTGAACTTGTTGGAGGTCCCTACGAGCAGTACTTC TRBV30 NA TRBJ2-7 NA
CASSLDGANYGYTF TGTGCCAGCAGCTTAGACGGAGCTAACTATGGCTACACCTTC TRBV5-4 NA TRBJ1-2 NA